This T cell receptor beta chain was documented in a study of blood T cell repertoires in COVID-19. Study-wide context: Collection of acute and convalescent COVID-19 samples took place in the United States, Italy and Spain. In each case, the material was cDNA or gDNA derived from T cells, B-cell-depleted T cells, or PBMCs.

This clone was recorded only once. Germline V gives CDR1 SGHKS, CDR2 YYEKEE (reference sequence). This CDR3 has 16 residues. The V and J ends lost 4 bases and 0 bases, in that order; junction bases with no gene match: 10. The authors' processing: Quantification of nucleated cells was approximated via reference gene primer amplification. Measured with immunoSEQ multiplex PCR; TCRdb has only the in-frame clones, and not every one. From that table come the V and J calls and clone size; the DNA was used to work out D and trimming. The data hold over 130,000 clones, with about 86% observed a single time. The TCR comes from a human donor in a cohort sampled during active COVID-19. Material: peripheral blood. The V gene is TRBV5-5, the J gene TRBJ2-7; 7 bases line up with TRBD1. The CDR3 sequence is CASSPWGQWISYEQYF. The CDR3 DNA reads TGTGCCAGCAGCCCATGGGGACAGTGGATCTCCTACGAGCAGTACTTC.